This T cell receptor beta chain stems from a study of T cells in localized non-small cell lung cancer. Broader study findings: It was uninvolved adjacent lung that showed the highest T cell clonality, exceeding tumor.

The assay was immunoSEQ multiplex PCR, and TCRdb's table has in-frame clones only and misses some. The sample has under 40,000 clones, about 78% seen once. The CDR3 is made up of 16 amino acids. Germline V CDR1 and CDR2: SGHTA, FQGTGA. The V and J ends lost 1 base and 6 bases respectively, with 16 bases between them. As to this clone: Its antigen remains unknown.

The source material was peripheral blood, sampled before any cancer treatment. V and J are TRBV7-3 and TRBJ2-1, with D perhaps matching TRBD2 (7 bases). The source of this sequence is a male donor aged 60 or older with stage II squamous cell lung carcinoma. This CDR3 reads CASSLNREGGLNEQFF. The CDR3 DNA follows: TGTGCCAGCAGCTTAAACAGGGAGGGCGGTCTCAATGAGCAGTTCTTC.